This T cell receptor (beta chain) was observed in a study of graft-versus-host responses after intestinal transplantation. Remarks on this clone: Its target is not known.

Study results and limitations: Recipient marrow showed GvH clones, some seen first in ileum or blood.

With 7 bases clipped from V and 5 bases from J, the junction kept 5 bases outside the gene matches. This CDR3 contains 13 residues. In germline, CDR1 is MNHEY, CDR2 SVGAGI. This table comes from immunoSEQ multiplex PCR, and its TCRdb copy is limited to in-frame clones, with some not included. The repertoire holds more than 9,500 clones, with 70% to 85% as singletons. Source: PBMCs, taken roughly 310 days after intestinal transplant. V usage is TRBV6-5 and J usage is TRBJ1-2, with 9 bases aligning to TRBD1. The clonotype comes from a human patient who received an intestinal transplant, so some T cells may come from the graft donor. The CDR3 loop reads CASTRTGVYGYTF. As DNA, the CDR3 is TGTGCCAGCACCAGGACAGGGGTATATGGCTACACCTTC.